Listed here are 22 T cell receptor beta chains from one sample, sequenced in a study of PD-1 blockade in classical Hodgkin lymphoma. The method was immunoSEQ multiplex PCR; TCRdb's version includes in-frame clones alone and lacks a portion of them. The table shows under 40,000 clones, with approximately 82% occurring only once. Every single patient, without exception, relapsed after autologous stem cell transplantation, and brentuximab vedotin exposure varied. The sequences come from peripheral blood mononuclear cells (PBMCs), collected before the second cycle of nivolumab. These receptors originate from a human donor with classical Hodgkin lymphoma.

The chain couples TRBV4-3 to TRBJ2-3; D is unclear. The CDR3 has 16 amino acids. CDR1 LGHNA and CDR2 YSLEER come from the germline V gene. The germline V and J ends were trimmed by 0 bases and 2 bases, with 12 bases remaining between them. The CDR3 DNA reads TGCGCCAGCAGCCAAGACCTTAGGGTCGACACAGATACGCAGTATTTT. Amino acid sequence: CASSQDLRVDTDTQYF.

A single count supports this clone. The chain is built from TRBV5-1 and TRBJ2-5, with TRBD1 matching 9 bases. CDR1 and CDR2 (germline): SGHRS, YFSETQ. With V trimmed by 3 bases and J by 2 bases, 5 bases remained unmatched. This CDR3 is built from 15 residues. The CDR3 nucleotides are TGCGCCAGCAGCTCCCAAGGGACAGGGCAAGAGACCCAGTACTTC. Protein: CASSSQGTGQETQYF. Looking up the rest from reference TRBV5-1 and TRBJ2-5 gives the full variable domain: KAGVTQTPRYLIKTRGQQVTLSCSPISGHRSVSWYQQTPGQGLQFLFEYFSETQRNKGNFPGRFSGRQFSNSRSEMNVSTLELGDSALYLCASSSQGTGQETQYFGPGTRLLVL.

This clone is labeled large. The chain joins TRBV14 to TRBJ2-3; 11 nucleotides agree with TRBD2. The CDR3 extends over 16 amino acids. Trimming at V came to 1 base and at J to 4 bases, leaving 4 bases not matched to a gene. Germline-derived CDR1 and CDR2 are SGHDN and FVKESK. This CDR3 reads CASSQVTSGGADTQYF. The CDR3 DNA reads as TGTGCCAGCAGCCAAGTAACTAGCGGGGGAGCAGATACGCAGTATTTT.

As to this clone: The same CDR3 arises from other DNA sequences in this sample as well. This chain joins TRBV7-2 and TRBJ1-2; D perhaps matches TRBD1 (5 bases). This CDR3 region has 13 residues. The germline V gene has CDR1 SGHTA and CDR2 FQGNSA. Trimming pared 1 base from V and 5 bases from J, leaving 8 bases between. The CDR3 is CASSLGGGYGYTF. The CDR3 coding sequence is TGTGCCAGCAGCTTAGGGGGGGGTTATGGCTACACCTTC.

The chain links TRBV4-2 to TRBJ2-2, with no clear D. Germline V gene sequence: CDR1 LGHNA, CDR2 YNFKEQ. V was pared by 0 bases and J by 1 base, with 9 bases between. This CDR3 has 16 amino acids. Here the CDR3 reads CASSQEAAENTGELFF. The CDR3 region has the DNA TGTGCCAGCAGCCAAGAGGCGGCAGAGAACACCGGGGAGCTGTTTTTT.

This clone was picked up a small number of times. This chain connects TRBV13 to TRBJ2-1; 13 bases are a match to TRBD2. This CDR3 contains 16 residues. With 5 bases clipped from V and 7 bases from J, the junction kept 8 bases outside the gene matches. Germline CDR1 reads PRHDT; CDR2 reads FYEKMQ (reference sequence). The CDR3 DNA is TGTGCCAGCAGCATTACTAGCGGGGGGGCTCGGAATGAGCAGTTCTTC. Its translation: CASSITSGGARNEQFF.

This clone was seen once. V is TRBV6-1 and J is TRBJ1-2; D might be TRBD1 (5 bases). Germline V gene sequence: CDR1 MNHNS, CDR2 SASEGT. This CDR3 contains 15 residues. The V end lost 1 base, the J end lost 6 bases, and 15 bases lay between the germline ends. The CDR3 DNA follows: TGTGCCAGCAGTGAAGTGCTCAGGGTGGGGGATGGCTACACCTTC. Its translation is CASSEVLRVGDGYTF.

The V gene is TRBV5-1, the J gene TRBJ2-3; D is possibly TRBD1 or TRBD2 (6 bases each). There are 15 residues in the CDR3. V was pared by 0 bases and J by 5 bases, with 13 bases between. Germline CDR1 SGHRS, CDR2 YFSETQ. CDR3 DNA: TGCGCCAGCAGCTTGGTGAACAGGGAGGAAGATACGCAGTATTTT. The encoded protein is CASSLVNREEDTQYF.

The V and J genes are TRBV7-9 and TRBJ1-1; maybe TRBD1 (5 bases). Germline V gene data show CDR1 as SEHNR and CDR2 as FQNEAQ (reference sequence). Trimming shortened V by 5 bases and J by 0 bases, and 7 bases separated the two germline ends. The CDR3 consists of 13 residues. The CDR3 loop is CASSLTVNTEAFF. The CDR3 nucleotides read TGTGCCAGCAGCCTGACAGTGAACACTGAAGCTTTCTTT.

The chain joins TRBV12-5 to TRBJ1-3, with no clear D. The germline CDR1 and CDR2 sequences are LGHNT and FRNRAP. Trimming cost V 3 bases and J 4 bases, with 4 bases left between them. The CDR3 runs to 12 residues. CDR3: CASGLGGNTIYF. In DNA, the CDR3 is TGTGCTAGTGGTTTAGGGGGAAACACCATATATTTT.

The chain carries TRBV7-9 and TRBJ1-1; a possible D gene is TRBD1 (5 bases). Deletions cut 4 bases from V and 1 base from J, with 13 bases between. The CDR3 totals 15 residues. Germline V gives CDR1 SEHNR, CDR2 FQNEAQ (reference sequence). The CDR3 nucleotides read TGTGCCAGCAGCTCCCCGGGACGGAAGAACACTGAAGCTTTCTTT. This gives the protein CASSSPGRKNTEAFF. Variable domain in full (rest from reference TRBV7-9 and TRBJ1-1): DTGVSQNPRHKITKRGQNVTFRCDPISEHNRLYWYRQTLGQGPEFLTYFQNEAQLEKSRLLSDRFSAERPKGSFSTLEIQRTEQGDSAMYLCASSSPGRKNTEAFFGQGTRLTVV.

The chain joins TRBV9 to TRBJ2-3, with D possibly being TRBD2 (5 bases). Germline V gene lookup returns CDR1 SGDLS and CDR2 YYNGEE. The CDR3 consists of 16 residues. Trimming stripped 0 bases from V and 3 bases from J, with 14 bases between. CDR3 DNA: TGTGCCAGCAGCGTAGCCCCATACGGCGGGACAGATACGCAGTATTTT. Protein product: CASSVAPYGGTDTQYF. Variable domain in full (rest from reference TRBV9 and TRBJ2-3): DSGVTQTPKHLITATGQRVTLRCSPRSGDLSVYWYQQSLDQGLQFLIQYYNGEERAKGNILERFSAQQFPDLHSELNLSSLELGDSALYFCASSVAPYGGTDTQYFGPGTRLTVL.

The V call is TRBV9, the J call TRBJ1-3; 11 bases are shared with TRBD1. The trim removed 0 bases at V and 3 bases at J, leaving 2 bases unmatched. This CDR3 contains 16 residues. CDR1 is SGDLS, CDR2 YYNGEE, per germline. CDR3 sequence reads: CASSVVDRGLGNTIYF. The CDR3 DNA is TGTGCCAGCAGCGTAGTGGACAGGGGGCTTGGAAACACCATATATTTT. Variable domain in full (rest from reference TRBV9 and TRBJ1-3): DSGVTQTPKHLITATGQRVTLRCSPRSGDLSVYWYQQSLDQGLQFLIQYYNGEERAKGNILERFSAQQFPDLHSELNLSSLELGDSALYFCASSVVDRGLGNTIYFGEGSWLTVV.

This chain links TRBV7-3 with TRBJ2-7, with 11 bases fitting TRBD2. Germline V CDR1 and CDR2: SGHTA, FQGTGA. The length of the CDR3 is 13 residues. With V trimmed by 5 bases and J by 6 bases, 3 bases remained unmatched. In nucleotides, the CDR3 is TGTGCCAGCAGCAGACTAGCGGGGTTCGAGCAGTACTTC. As protein: CASSRLAGFEQYF.

In its sample, this clone ranks as large. The chain combines TRBV30 with TRBJ2-1; D call uncertain. The CDR3 is 14 amino acids. CDR1 GTSNPN and CDR2 SVGIG come from the germline V gene (reference sequence). Trimming removed 1 base from V and 4 bases from J, with 11 bases in between. CDR3 DNA sequence: TGTGCCTGGAGTGGGATACCACTATACAATGAGCAGTTCTTC. As protein: CAWSGIPLYNEQFF. The whole variable domain, remainder taken from reference TRBV30 and TRBJ2-1, is SQTIHQWPATLVQPVGSPLSLECTVEGTSNPNLYWYRQAAGRGLQLLFYSVGIGQISSEVPQNLSASRPQDRQFILSSKKLLLSDSGFYLCAWSGIPLYNEQFFGPGTRLTVL.

The chain recombines TRBV27 with TRBJ1-3, with TRBD1 matching 8 bases. Germline V CDR1 and CDR2: MNHEY, SMNVEV (reference sequence). The V segment lost 6 bases and the J segment 12 bases; nucleotides outside the gene matches: 13. The CDR3 covers 14 residues. Here the CDR3 reads CASSGRGRWKHIYF. The CDR3 bases are TGTGCCAGCAGCGGCAGGGGGCGGTGGAAACACATATATTTT.

DNA of the CDR3: TGTGCCAGCAGCTTGGGAGGCCAGGGCAATGAGCAGTTCTTC. This sequence encodes CASSLGGQGNEQFF. J is TRBJ2-1 and V is TRBV5-4; TRBD1 might be the D (5 bases). Germline V CDR1 and CDR2: SGHNT, YYREEE (reference sequence). V was clipped by 0 bases and J by 6 bases, with 10 bases between them. This CDR3 has 14 residues.

The V and J genes are TRBV11-3 and TRBJ1-4; D remains ambiguous. This CDR3 comprises 13 residues. The V and J ends lost 7 bases and 7 bases respectively, with 13 bases between them. Germline values: CDR1 SGHNT, CDR2 YENEEA. DNA for the CDR3: TGTGCCAGCAAGGCCCCATTTGTTGAAAAACTGTTTTTT. Amino acids: CASKAPFVEKLFF. Drawing the rest from reference TRBV11-3 and TRBJ1-4, the complete variable domain is EAGVVQSPRYKIIEKKQPVAFWCNPISGHNTLYWYLQNLGQGPELLIRYENEEAVDDSQLPKDRFSAERLKGVDSTLKIQPAELGDSAVYLCASKAPFVEKLFFGSGTQLSVL.

The chain joins TRBV6-6 to TRBJ2-1, with TRBD2 matching over 11 bases. The germline V gene has CDR1 MNHNY and CDR2 SVGAGI (reference sequence). V was pared by 5 bases and J by 9 bases, with 9 bases of the junction left unmatched. This CDR3 contains 15 residues. This CDR3 is CASSQTSGGFAEQFF. Written as DNA, the CDR3 is TGTGCCAGCAGTCAAACTAGCGGGGGCTTTGCTGAGCAGTTCTTC.

The CDR3 region is CASSQVTGWRDTGELFF. CDR3 coding DNA: TGCGCCAGCAGCCAAGTCACAGGGTGGCGGGACACCGGGGAGCTGTTTTTT. The J gene is TRBJ2-2, the V gene TRBV4-3, with D possibly TRBD1 on 6 matching bases. Trimming took off 1 base at V and 3 bases at J, with 15 bases between the two ends. CDR1 LGHNA and CDR2 YSLEER come from the germline V gene. The CDR3 is 17 residues long.

The J gene is TRBJ1-6, the V gene TRBV19, with D possibly matching TRBD1 (5 bases). The CDR3 contains 13 residues. Germline V gene lookup returns CDR1 LNHDA and CDR2 SQIVND (reference sequence). The V gene lost 11 bases and the J gene lost 2 bases, with 10 bases spanning the gap. The CDR3 DNA reads as TGTGCCTCAAAGGGGCCCTATAATTCACCCCTCCACTTT. This encodes CASKGPYNSPLHF. Full variable domain (rest looked up from reference TRBV19 and TRBJ1-6): DGGITQSPKYLFRKEGQNVTLSCEQNLNHDAMYWYRQDPGQGLRLIYYSQIVNDFQKGDIAEGYSVSREKKESFPLTVTSAQKNPTAFYLCASKGPYNSPLHFGNGTRLTVT.

The rearrangement joins TRBV2 to TRBJ1-1; TRBD1 agrees at 8 bases. Germline CDR1 is SNHLY and CDR2 is FYNNEI. The CDR3 sequence is 12 residues long. V lost 6 bases and J lost 11; bases outside the gene matches: 8. CDR3 sequence (DNA): TGTGCCAGCAGCCAGACAGGGGAGGATGCTTTCTTT. Translating it yields CASSQTGEDAFF.